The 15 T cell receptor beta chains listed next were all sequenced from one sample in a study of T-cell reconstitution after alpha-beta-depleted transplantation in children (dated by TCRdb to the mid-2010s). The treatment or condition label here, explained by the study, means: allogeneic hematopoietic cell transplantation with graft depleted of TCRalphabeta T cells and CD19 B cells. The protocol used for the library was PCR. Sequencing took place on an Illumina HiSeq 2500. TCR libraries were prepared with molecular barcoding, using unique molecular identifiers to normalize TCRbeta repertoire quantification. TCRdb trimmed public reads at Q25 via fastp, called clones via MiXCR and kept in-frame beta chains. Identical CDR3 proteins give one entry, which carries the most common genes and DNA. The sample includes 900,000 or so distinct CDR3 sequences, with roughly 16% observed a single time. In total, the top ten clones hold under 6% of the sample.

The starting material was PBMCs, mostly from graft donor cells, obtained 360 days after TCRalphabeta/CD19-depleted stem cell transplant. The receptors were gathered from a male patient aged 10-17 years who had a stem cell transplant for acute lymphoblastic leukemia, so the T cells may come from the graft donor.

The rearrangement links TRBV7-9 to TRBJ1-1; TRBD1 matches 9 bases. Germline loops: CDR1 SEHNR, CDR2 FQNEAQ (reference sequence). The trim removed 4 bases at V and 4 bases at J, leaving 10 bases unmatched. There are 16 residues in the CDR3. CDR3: CASSSGQGTSGTEAFF. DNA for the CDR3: TGTGCCAGCAGCTCAGGACAGGGGACGTCTGGCACTGAAGCTTTCTTT.

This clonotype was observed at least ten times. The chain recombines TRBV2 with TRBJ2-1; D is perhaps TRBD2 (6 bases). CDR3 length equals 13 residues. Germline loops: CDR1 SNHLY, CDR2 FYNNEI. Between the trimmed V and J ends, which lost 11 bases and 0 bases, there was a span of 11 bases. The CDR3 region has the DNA TGTGCCCGGAGGGTGAGCTCCTACAATGAGCAGTTCTTC. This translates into CARRVSSYNEQFF.

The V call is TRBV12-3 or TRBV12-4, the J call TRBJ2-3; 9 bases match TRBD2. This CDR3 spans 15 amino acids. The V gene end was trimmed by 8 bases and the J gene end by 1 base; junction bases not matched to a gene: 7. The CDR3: CASGAIAGGTDTQYF. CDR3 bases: TGTGCCAGCGGAGCGATAGCGGGAGGCACAGATACGCAGTATTTT.

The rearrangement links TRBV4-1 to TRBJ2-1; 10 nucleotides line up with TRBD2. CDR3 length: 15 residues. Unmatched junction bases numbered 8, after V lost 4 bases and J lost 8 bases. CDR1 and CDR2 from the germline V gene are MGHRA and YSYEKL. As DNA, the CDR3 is TGCGCCAGCAGCCCTTGGAGCGGGAGGGTCCATGAGCAGTTCTTC. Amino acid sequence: CASSPWSGRVHEQFF.

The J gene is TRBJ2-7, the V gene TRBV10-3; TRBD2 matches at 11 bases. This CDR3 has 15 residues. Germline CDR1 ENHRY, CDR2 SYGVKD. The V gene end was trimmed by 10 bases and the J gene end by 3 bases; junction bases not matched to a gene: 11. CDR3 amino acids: CASSGRAGTLYEQYF. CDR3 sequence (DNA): TGTGCCAGTAGCGGGAGGGCCGGAACCCTCTACGAGCAGTACTTC.

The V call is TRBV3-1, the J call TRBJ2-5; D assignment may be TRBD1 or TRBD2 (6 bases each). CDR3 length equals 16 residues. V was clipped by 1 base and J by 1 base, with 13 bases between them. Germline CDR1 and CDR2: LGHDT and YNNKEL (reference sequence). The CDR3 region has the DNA TGTGCCAGCAGCCAAGGGGCAGGGGAGGTCCAAGAGACCCAGTACTTC. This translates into CASSQGAGEVQETQYF.

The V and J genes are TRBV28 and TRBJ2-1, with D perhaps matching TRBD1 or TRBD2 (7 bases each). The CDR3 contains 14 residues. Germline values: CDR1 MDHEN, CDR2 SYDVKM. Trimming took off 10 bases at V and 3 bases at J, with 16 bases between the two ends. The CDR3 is CATVGGTVYNEQFF. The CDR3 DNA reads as TGTGCCACCGTGGGAGGGACAGTCTACAATGAGCAGTTCTTC.

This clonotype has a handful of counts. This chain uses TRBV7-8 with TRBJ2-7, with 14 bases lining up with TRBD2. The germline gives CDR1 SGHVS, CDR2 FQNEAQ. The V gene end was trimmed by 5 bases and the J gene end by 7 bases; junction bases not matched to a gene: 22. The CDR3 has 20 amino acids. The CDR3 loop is CASSPYLGTGGLAGGEEQYF. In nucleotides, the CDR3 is TGTGCCAGCAGCCCTTATCTCGGGACAGGAGGACTAGCGGGAGGAGAAGAGCAGTACTTC.

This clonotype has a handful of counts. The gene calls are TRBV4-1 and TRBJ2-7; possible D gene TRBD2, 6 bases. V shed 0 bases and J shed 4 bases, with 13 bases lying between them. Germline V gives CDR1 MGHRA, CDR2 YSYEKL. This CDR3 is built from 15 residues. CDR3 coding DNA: TGCGCCAGCAGCCAAGAGGAGGGTGGGTTTTACGAGCAGTACTTC. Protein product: CASSQEEGGFYEQYF.

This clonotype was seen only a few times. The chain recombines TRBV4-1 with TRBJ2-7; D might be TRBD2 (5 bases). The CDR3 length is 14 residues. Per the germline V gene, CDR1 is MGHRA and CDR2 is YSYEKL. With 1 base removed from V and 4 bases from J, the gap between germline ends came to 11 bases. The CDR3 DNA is TGCGCCAGCAGCCAAGTTACAGAGGGATACGAGCAGTACTTC. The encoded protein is CASSQVTEGYEQYF.

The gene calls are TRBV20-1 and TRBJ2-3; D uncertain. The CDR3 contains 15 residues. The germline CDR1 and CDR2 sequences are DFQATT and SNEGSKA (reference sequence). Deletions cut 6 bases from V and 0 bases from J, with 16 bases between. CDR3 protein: CSAPDDASSTDTQYF. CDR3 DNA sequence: TGCAGTGCGCCAGACGACGCCTCTAGCACAGATACGCAGTATTTT.

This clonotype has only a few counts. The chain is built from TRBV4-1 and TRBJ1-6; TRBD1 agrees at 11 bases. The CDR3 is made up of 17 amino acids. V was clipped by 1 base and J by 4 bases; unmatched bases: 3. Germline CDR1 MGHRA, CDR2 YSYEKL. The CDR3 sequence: CASSQVGQGGYNSPLHF. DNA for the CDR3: TGCGCCAGCAGCCAAGTGGGACAGGGGGGTTATAATTCACCCCTCCACTTT.

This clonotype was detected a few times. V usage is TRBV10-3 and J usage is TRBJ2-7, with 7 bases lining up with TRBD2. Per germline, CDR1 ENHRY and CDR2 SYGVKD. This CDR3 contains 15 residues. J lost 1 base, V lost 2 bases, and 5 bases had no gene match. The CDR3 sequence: CAISEGGGRSYEQYF. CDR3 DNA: TGTGCCATCAGTGAGGGGGGGGGACGGTCCTACGAGCAGTACTTC.

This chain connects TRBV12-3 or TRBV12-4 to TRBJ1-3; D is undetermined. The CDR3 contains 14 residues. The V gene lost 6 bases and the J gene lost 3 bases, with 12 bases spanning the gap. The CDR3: CASRRVEGGNTIYF. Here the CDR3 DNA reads TGTGCCAGCAGACGGGTCGAGGGTGGAAACACCATATATTTT.

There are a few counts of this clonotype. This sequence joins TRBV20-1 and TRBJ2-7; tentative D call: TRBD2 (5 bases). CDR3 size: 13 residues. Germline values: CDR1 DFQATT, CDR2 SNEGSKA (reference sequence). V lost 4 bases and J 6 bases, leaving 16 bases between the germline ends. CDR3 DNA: TGCAGTGCTACACCGACGGGATGGGTCGAGCAGTACTTC. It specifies CSATPTGWVEQYF.